This passage covers 13 T cell receptor beta chains from one sample sequenced in a study of blood T cell repertoires in COVID-19. Generated by immunoSEQ multiplex PCR, the TCRdb table keeps only in-frame clones and is missing some. Of 35,000 to 50,000 clones in the sample, 92% were seen once. Material: peripheral blood. The source is a man aged 45-60 years with active COVID-19.

The gene calls are TRBV5-1 and TRBJ2-7, with 7 bases fitting TRBD1. V was pared by 3 bases and J by 2 bases, with 8 bases of the junction left unmatched. CDR3 size: 15 residues. CDR1 SGHRS and CDR2 YFSETQ come from the germline V gene. The CDR3 region has the DNA TGCGCCAGCAGCTCCACAGGGGTGGGCCCCTACGAGCAGTACTTC. Translating it yields CASSSTGVGPYEQYF.

CDR3 DNA: TGTGCCAGCAGCGCGAGGGGGACTAGGGGCTACGAGCAGTACTTC. This translates into CASSARGTRGYEQYF. The V gene is TRBV9, the J gene TRBJ2-7, with 8 bases identical to TRBD2. Losses at the gene ends were 3 bases for V and 3 bases for J; bases not matched to a gene: 8. Germline V gene lookup returns CDR1 SGDLS and CDR2 YYNGEE. CDR3 length: 15 amino acids.

The chain links TRBV27 to TRBJ2-5; 7 bases align to TRBD2. The junction had 17 bases not matched to a gene; V was cut back by 2 bases and J by 5 bases. This CDR3 contains 18 residues. Germline V gene sequence: CDR1 MNHEY, CDR2 SMNVEV (reference sequence). CDR3 nucleotide sequence: TGTGCCAGCAGTTTAAAACCGTTGGGGGGGGTTTTTCGGGAGACCCAGTACTTC. Amino acid sequence: CASSLKPLGGVFRETQYF.

The J gene is TRBJ1-1, the V gene TRBV27; D is ambiguous. The V end was cut by 2 bases, the J end by 1 base, with 11 bases between. Germline V lookup: CDR1 MNHEY, CDR2 SMNVEV (reference sequence). This CDR3 contains 15 residues. CDR3 DNA sequence: TGTGCCAGCAGTTTAATCTGGCAGTCGAACACTGAAGCTTTCTTT. Translation: CASSLIWQSNTEAFF.

The chain couples TRBV19 to TRBJ1-4, with 12 positions matching TRBD1. Per germline, CDR1 LNHDA and CDR2 SQIVND (reference sequence). The CDR3 extends over 17 amino acids. V trimming: 10 bases; J trimming: 6 bases; junction bases outside the gene matches: 15. The CDR3 sequence: CATPPGTGGAGDEKLFF. The CDR3 coding sequence is TGTGCCACCCCACCCGGGACAGGGGGCGCGGGTGATGAAAAACTGTTTTTT.

The chain recombines TRBV19 with TRBJ2-1; 13 bases map to TRBD2. V dropped 1 base and J dropped 7; count of bases not matched to a gene: 1. Germline CDR1 and CDR2: LNHDA and SQIVND (reference sequence). The CDR3 covers 15 residues. Written as DNA, the CDR3 is TGTGCCAGTAGTATAGCACTAGCGGGAGGGAATGAGCAGTTCTTC. Encoded protein: CASSIALAGGNEQFF. The whole variable domain, remainder taken from reference TRBV19 and TRBJ2-1, is DGGITQSPKYLFRKEGQNVTLSCEQNLNHDAMYWYRQDPGQGLRLIYYSQIVNDFQKGDIAEGYSVSREKKESFPLTVTSAQKNPTAFYLCASSIALAGGNEQFFGPGTRLTVL.

The genes are TRBV5-1 and TRBJ1-2; TRBD1 matches 10 bases. CDR1 SGHRS and CDR2 YFSETQ come from the germline V gene. The CDR3 is 13 residues long. V shed 3 bases and J 8 bases; nucleotides not matched to a gene: 4. The CDR3 nucleotides read TGCGCCAGCAGCTGGGACAGGGGATTCGGCTACACCTTC. This codes for CASSWDRGFGYTF.

The J gene is TRBJ2-7, the V gene TRBV21-1; the D call TRBD2 from the table was never checked on the DNA. TRBV21-1 is classified as a pseudogene. The CDR3 loop spans 16 amino acids. The CDR3 protein is CASSPGGTSGTREQYF. In DNA, the CDR3 is TGTGCCAGCAGCCCCGGGGGGACTAGCGGGACGAGGGAGCAGTACTTC.

The J gene is TRBJ2-1, the V gene TRBV25-1; tentative D call: TRBD2 (5 bases). The V end lost 3 bases, the J end lost 3 bases, and 12 bases lay between the germline ends. The CDR3 runs 15 residues. Germline CDR1 reads MGHDK; CDR2 reads SYGVNS. The CDR3 loop reads CASSESLALYNEQFF. In DNA form, the CDR3 reads TGTGCCAGCAGTGAGAGTCTAGCTCTCTACAATGAGCAGTTCTTC.

The chain couples TRBV11-3 to TRBJ2-2, with 7 bases that match TRBD2. V lost 4 bases, J lost 7 bases, and 0 bases stayed unmatched. In germline, CDR1 is SGHNT, CDR2 YENEEA. This CDR3 has 12 residues. The CDR3 DNA sequence: TGTGCCAGCAGCTCGGGGGGCGGGGAGCTGTTTTTT. This sequence encodes CASSSGGGELFF.

The chain is built from TRBV20-1 and TRBJ1-1; 7 bases agree with TRBD1. The CDR3 runs to 11 residues. V lost 4 bases and J lost 10; bases outside the gene matches: 6. Germline values: CDR1 DFQATT, CDR2 SNEGSKA (reference sequence). The CDR3 loop reads CSAITQGGAFF. The CDR3 DNA reads TGCAGTGCTATCACGCAGGGGGGAGCTTTCTTT.

The chain combines TRBV9 with TRBJ2-1, with D perhaps matching TRBD1 (6 bases). This CDR3 has 17 residues. Germline V gene sequence: CDR1 SGDLS, CDR2 YYNGEE. Trimming cost V 0 bases and J 4 bases, with 17 bases left between them. CDR3 in DNA: TGTGCCAGCAGCGTAGAACCGGAACCTGGACAGTACAATGAGCAGTTCTTC. Translated, it gives CASSVEPEPGQYNEQFF.

On this clone itself: Other nucleotide sequences from this sample produce the same CDR3. This chain joins TRBV30 and TRBJ2-5, with D possibly TRBD2 on 6 matching bases. The CDR3 covers 14 residues. CDR1 is GTSNPN, CDR2 SVGIG, per germline (reference sequence). V shed 2 bases and J shed 1 base, with 11 bases lying between them. The CDR3 here is CAWSRGTGQETQYF. CDR3 sequence (DNA): TGTGCCTGGAGTAGAGGGACTGGCCAAGAGACCCAGTACTTC. The whole variable domain, remainder taken from reference TRBV30 and TRBJ2-5, is SQTIHQWPATLVQPVGSPLSLECTVEGTSNPNLYWYRQAAGRGLQLLFYSVGIGQISSEVPQNLSASRPQDRQFILSSKKLLLSDSGFYLCAWSRGTGQETQYFGPGTRLLVL.